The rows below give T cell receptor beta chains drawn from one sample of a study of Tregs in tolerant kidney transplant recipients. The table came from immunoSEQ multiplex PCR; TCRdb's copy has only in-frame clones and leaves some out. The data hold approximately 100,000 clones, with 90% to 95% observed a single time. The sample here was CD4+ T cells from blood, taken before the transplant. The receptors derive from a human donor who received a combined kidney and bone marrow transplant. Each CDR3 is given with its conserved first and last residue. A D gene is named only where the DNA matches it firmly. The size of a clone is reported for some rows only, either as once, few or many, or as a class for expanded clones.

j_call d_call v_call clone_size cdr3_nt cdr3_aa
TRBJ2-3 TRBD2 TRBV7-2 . TGTGCCAGCAGCTTAGCCTACCTTAGCGGGAGGACCACAGATACGCAGTATTTT CASSLAYLSGRTTDTQYF
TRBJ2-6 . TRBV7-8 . TGTGCCAGCAGCTTAGTACGGGGACACCGCTCTGGGGCCAACGTCCTGACTTTC CASSLVRGHRSGANVLTF
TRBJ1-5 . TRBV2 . TGTGCCAGCAGTGGACGGAGAGGGTCCGAGCCCCAGCATTTT CASSGRRGSEPQHF
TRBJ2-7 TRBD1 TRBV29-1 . TGCAGCGTTGCCGGGGACAGGGGGCCCCCCTCCTACGAGCAGTACTTC CSVAGDRGPPSYEQYF
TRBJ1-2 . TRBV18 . TGTGCCAGCTCACCACGGTCGCCAGGCTATGGCTACACCTTC CASSPRSPGYGYTF
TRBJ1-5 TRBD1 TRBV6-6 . TGTGCCAGCACCGGACAGGGGGTTCGCAATCAGCCCCAGCATTTT CASTGQGVRNQPQHF
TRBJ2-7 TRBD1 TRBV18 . TGTGCCAGCTCACCGCCGGGACAGGGGGGGAACGAGCAGTACTTC CASSPPGQGGNEQYF
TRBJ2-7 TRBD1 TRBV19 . TGTGCCAGTAGGGGACAGGGGAGCTCCTACGAGCAGTACTTC CASRGQGSSYEQYF
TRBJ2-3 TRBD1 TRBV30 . TGTGCCTGGAGCCCCGGGACAGCCATCCCGGATACGCAGTATTTT CAWSPGTAIPDTQYF
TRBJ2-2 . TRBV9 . TGTGCCAGCAGCTGGACAAGGAACACCGGGGAGCTGTTTTTT CASSWTRNTGELFF
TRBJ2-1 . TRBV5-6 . TGTGCCAGCAGCTTGGGTTCAGGCTACAATGAGCAGTTCTTC CASSLGSGYNEQFF
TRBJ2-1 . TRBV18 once TGTGCCAGCTCACCAGGGGTGGGGGCCCTGCAGTTCTTC CASSPGVGALQFF
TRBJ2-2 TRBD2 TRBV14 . TGTGCCAGCAGCCCTGGGACTAGCGGGAGTTCCGGGGAGCTGTTTTTT CASSPGTSGSSGELFF
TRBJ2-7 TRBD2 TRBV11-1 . TGTGCCAGCAGGAGGACTAGCGGGTCCTACGAGCAGTACTTC CASRRTSGSYEQYF
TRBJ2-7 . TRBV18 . TGTGCCAGCTCACCAGCGGGGAAAGGCTACGAGCAGTACTTC CASSPAGKGYEQYF
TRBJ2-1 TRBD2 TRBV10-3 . TGTGCCATCGCCGCAGGACTAGCGGGAGCTACTGAGCAGTTCTTC CAIAAGLAGATEQFF
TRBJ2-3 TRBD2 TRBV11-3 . TGTGCCAGCAGTCGTCTAGCGGTGAGCACAGATACGCAGTATTTT CASSRLAVSTDTQYF
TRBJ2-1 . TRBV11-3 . TGTGCCAGCAGCTCCCAAGGGGGATACAGACTAGCCGAGCAGTTCTTC CASSSQGGYRLAEQFF
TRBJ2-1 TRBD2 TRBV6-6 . TGTGCCAGCAGTCCGACTAGCGGGGGGGCCGATGAGCAGTTCTTC CASSPTSGGADEQFF
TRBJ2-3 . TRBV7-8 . TGTGCCAGCAGCTTAACAGGGCAGACGCAGTATTTT CASSLTGQTQYF